Presented here are 15 T cell receptor beta chains from one specimen sequenced in a study of cytomegalovirus exposure and HLA in healthy donors. Generated by immunoSEQ multiplex PCR, the TCRdb table keeps only in-frame clones and is missing some. Of approximately 270,000 clones listed, roughly 87% are singletons. Sequencing used PBMCs. The receptors stem from a man aged 18 to 30 in good health and CMV-seropositive.

CDR3 protein: CSVRPASPYNEQFF. In nucleotides, the CDR3 is TGCAGCGTGCGGCCGGCTAGCCCATACAATGAGCAGTTCTTC. The chain combines TRBV29-1 with TRBJ2-1; tentative D call: TRBD2 (5 bases). This CDR3 is built from 14 residues. CDR1 is SQVTM and CDR2 is ANQGSEA in the germline V gene. Trimming took 6 bases from V and 4 from J, leaving 16 bases between them.

The chain joins TRBV29-1 to TRBJ2-1, with D hard to call. The V gene's germline CDR1 is SQVTM and CDR2 ANQGSEA. V lost 8 bases and J lost 2, with 13 bases in between. This CDR3 is built from 13 residues. In DNA, the CDR3 is TGCAGCCAACAGCCTCCTCCCTACAATGAGCAGTTCTTC. This sequence encodes CSQQPPPYNEQFF.

The chain couples TRBV28 to TRBJ1-2; D unresolved. This CDR3 comprises 15 residues. Deletions cut 7 bases from V and 7 bases from J, with 22 bases between. Germline V gene data show CDR1 as MDHEN and CDR2 as SYDVKM. The CDR3 coding sequence is TGTGCCAGCACTTTCTTGACGCGCCTCGTTAGTGGCTACACCTTC. It specifies CASTFLTRLVSGYTF.

As regards this clone: Other DNA sequences of this sample code for an identical CDR3. The gene calls are TRBV25-1 and TRBJ1-2; unclear D gene. CDR3 length equals 12 residues. Germline CDR1 and CDR2: MGHDK and SYGVNS. Trimming pared 3 bases from V and 5 bases from J, leaving 7 bases between. The DNA of the CDR3 is TGTGCCAGCAGTGATGGACGGTATGGCTACACCTTC. Protein: CASSDGRYGYTF.

V and J are TRBV6-1 and TRBJ1-2; D gene uncertain. Germline V gene lookup returns CDR1 MNHNS and CDR2 SASEGT. Between the trimmed V and J ends, which lost 1 base and 3 bases, there was a span of 12 bases. The CDR3 is 15 residues long. CDR3 nucleotide sequence: TGTGCCAGCAGTGAAGTAGAGGGTGACGACTATGGCTACACCTTC. It translates to CASSEVEGDDYGYTF.

The chain is built from TRBV5-6 and TRBJ2-7; 8 bases are a match to TRBD2. V was pared by 0 bases and J by 2 bases, with 10 bases of the junction left unmatched. The germline V gene encodes CDR1 SGHDT and CDR2 YYEEEE. The CDR3 runs to 17 residues. The CDR3 loop is CASSLGRKGLVPYEQYF. In nucleotides, the CDR3 is TGTGCCAGCAGCTTGGGTCGGAAGGGACTAGTCCCCTACGAGCAGTACTTC.

This chain uses TRBV15 with TRBJ1-1; 7 nucleotides align to TRBD1. Germline V CDR1 and CDR2: LNHNV, YYDKDF (reference sequence). V gave up 3 bases and J gave up 5 bases; unmatched junction bases: 3. The CDR3 runs 13 residues. The CDR3 spells CATSRDRRTEAFF. In DNA form, the CDR3 reads TGTGCCACCAGCAGGGACAGGAGGACTGAAGCTTTCTTT.

This clone was observed a single time. This chain links TRBV6-1 with TRBJ1-1; D gene unclear. The CDR3 loop spans 13 amino acids. Trimming took off 10 bases at V and 2 bases at J, with 14 bases between the two ends. Germline assignment: CDR1 MNHNS and CDR2 SASEGT. The CDR3 sequence is CATTRTRNTEAFF. The CDR3 DNA follows: TGTGCCACCACACGAACCCGAAACACTGAAGCTTTCTTT.

V usage is TRBV10-3 and J usage is TRBJ2-1, with a tentative D call TRBD1 (6 bases). This CDR3 is built from 14 residues. V lost 11 bases and J lost 5, with 19 bases in between. The germline gives CDR1 ENHRY, CDR2 SYGVKD. DNA for the CDR3: TGTGCCTCCAGCCGGCCGGGACACAACAATGAGCAGTTCTTC. Its protein product is CASSRPGHNNEQFF.

The V and J genes are TRBV18 and TRBJ2-6; D ambiguous. Trimming shortened V by 6 bases and J by 2 bases, and 8 bases separated the two germline ends. Germline CDR1 and CDR2: KGHSH and LQKENI. This CDR3 contains 14 residues. The chain's CDR3 is CASSRPTGANVLTF. The CDR3 DNA reads as TGTGCCAGCTCTCGGCCAACTGGGGCCAACGTCCTGACTTTC.

In this sample, this clone turned up once. This chain uses TRBV2 with TRBJ2-1; the match to TRBD1 covers 9 bases. Germline V lookup: CDR1 SNHLY, CDR2 FYNNEI. The J segment lost 5 bases and the V segment lost 6 bases, leaving 8 bases of the junction unmatched. This CDR3 comprises 15 residues. The CDR3 loop is CASSPGQGTNNEQFF. The DNA for the CDR3 is TGTGCCAGCAGCCCGGGACAGGGCACTAACAATGAGCAGTTCTTC. Together with reference TRBV2 and TRBJ2-1, the CDR3 gives the full variable domain: EPEVTQTPSHQVTQMGQEVILRCVPISNHLYFYWYRQILGQKVEFLVSFYNNEISEKSEIFDDQFSVERPDGSNFTLKIRSTKLEDSAMYFCASSPGQGTNNEQFFGPGTRLTVL.

The chain joins TRBV11-2 to TRBJ2-3; unclear D gene. The CDR3 is made up of 15 amino acids. Trimming removed 1 base from V and 2 bases from J, with 10 bases in between. Germline V gene data show CDR1 as SGHAT and CDR2 as FQNNGV. CDR3 nucleotide sequence: TGTGCCAGCAGCTTAGCGGGCATATACACAGATACGCAGTATTTT. Its translation is CASSLAGIYTDTQYF.

This sequence joins TRBV5-1 and TRBJ2-2; 7 positions agree with TRBD1. CDR3 size: 15 residues. The trim removed 0 bases at V and 5 bases at J, leaving 4 bases unmatched. The germline gives CDR1 SGHRS, CDR2 YFSETQ. This CDR3 is CASSLGDRFTGELFF. CDR3 in DNA: TGCGCCAGCAGCTTGGGGGACAGATTTACCGGGGAGCTGTTTTTT.

CDR3 amino acids: CASSPRAGGQGTQPQHF. As DNA, the CDR3 is TGTGCCAGCTCACCAAGGGCGGGGGGACAGGGGACTCAGCCCCAGCATTTT. The chain is built from TRBV18 and TRBJ1-5; the match to TRBD1 covers 10 bases. V dropped 2 bases and J dropped 6; count of bases not matched to a gene: 10. The V gene's germline CDR1 is KGHSH and CDR2 LQKENI. The CDR3 runs 17 residues.

V usage is TRBV9 and J usage is TRBJ1-1; perhaps TRBD1 as D (6 bases). The V end was cut by 3 bases, the J end by 1 base, with 10 bases between. The CDR3 loop spans 14 amino acids. Per germline, CDR1 SGDLS and CDR2 YYNGEE. The CDR3 sequence is CASSAGTPNTEAFF. The CDR3 nucleotides are TGTGCCAGCAGCGCCGGGACACCGAACACTGAAGCTTTCTTT.